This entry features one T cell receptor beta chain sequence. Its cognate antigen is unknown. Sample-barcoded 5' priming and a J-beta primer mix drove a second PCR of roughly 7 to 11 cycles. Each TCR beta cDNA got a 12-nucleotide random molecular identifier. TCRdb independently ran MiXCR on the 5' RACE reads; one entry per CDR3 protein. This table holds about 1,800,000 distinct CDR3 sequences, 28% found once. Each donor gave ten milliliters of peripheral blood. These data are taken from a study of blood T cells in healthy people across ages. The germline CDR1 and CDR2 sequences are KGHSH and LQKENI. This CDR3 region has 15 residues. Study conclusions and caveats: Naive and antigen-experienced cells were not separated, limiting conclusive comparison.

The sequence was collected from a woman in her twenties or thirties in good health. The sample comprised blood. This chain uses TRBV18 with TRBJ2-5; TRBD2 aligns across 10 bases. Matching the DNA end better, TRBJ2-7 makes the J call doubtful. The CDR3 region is CASSSKERGGDEQYF. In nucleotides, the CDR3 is TGTGCCAGCTCATCTAAGGAGCGGGGGGGCGACGAGCAGTACTTC.